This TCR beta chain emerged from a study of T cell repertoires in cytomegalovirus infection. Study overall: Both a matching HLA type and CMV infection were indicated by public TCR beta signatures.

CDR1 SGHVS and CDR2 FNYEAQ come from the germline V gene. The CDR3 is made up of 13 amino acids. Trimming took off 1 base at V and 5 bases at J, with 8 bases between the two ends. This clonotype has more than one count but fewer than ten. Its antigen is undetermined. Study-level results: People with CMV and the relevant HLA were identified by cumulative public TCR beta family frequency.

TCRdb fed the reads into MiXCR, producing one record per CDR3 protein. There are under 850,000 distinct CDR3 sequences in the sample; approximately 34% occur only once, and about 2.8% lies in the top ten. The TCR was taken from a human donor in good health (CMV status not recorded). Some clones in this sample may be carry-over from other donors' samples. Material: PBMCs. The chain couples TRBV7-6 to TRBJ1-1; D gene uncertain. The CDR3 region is CASSLEHSTEAFF. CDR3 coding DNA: TGTGCCAGCAGCTTAGAACACAGTACTGAAGCTTTCTTT.